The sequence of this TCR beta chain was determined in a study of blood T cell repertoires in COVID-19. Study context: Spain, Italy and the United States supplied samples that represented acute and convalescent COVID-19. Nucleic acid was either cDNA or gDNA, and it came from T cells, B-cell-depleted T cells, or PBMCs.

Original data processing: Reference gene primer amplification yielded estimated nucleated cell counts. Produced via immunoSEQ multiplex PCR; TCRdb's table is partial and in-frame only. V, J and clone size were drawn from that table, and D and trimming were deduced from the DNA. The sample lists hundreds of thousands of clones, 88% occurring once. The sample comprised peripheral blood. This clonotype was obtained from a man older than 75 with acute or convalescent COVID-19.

The CDR3 protein is CASSGNTGDQPQHF. The CDR3 coding sequence is TGTGCCAGCAGTGGCAATACAGGGGATCAGCCCCAGCATTTT. The rearrangement joins TRBV6-2 or TRBV6-3 to TRBJ1-5; TRBD1 aligns across 7 bases. The CDR3 is 14 amino acids. Germline CDR1 reads MNHEY; CDR2 reads SVGEGT. The J segment lost 5 bases and the V segment lost 5 bases, leaving 6 bases of the junction unmatched.